This paragraph reports one TCR beta chain. Its target is not known. This specimen belongs to a study of shared clonotypes between healthy human individuals. Overall study findings and caveats: The donor pool, a small one, limited the genetic and exposure-history diversity represented.

For sorted subsets, approximately 0.2 ug DNA per replicate equaled roughly 30,000 T cell genomes. Profiled with immunoSEQ multiplex PCR; TCRdb holds only in-frame clones, not every one. This sample has roughly 1.4 million clones, with around 98.5% found just once. This clonotype was sampled from a man aged 25 to 45 in good health. Sequencing was done on a sample of naive CD4+ T cells sorted from blood. Subset: CD45RA+ positively selected.

The chain's CDR3 is CASSHVPGQGRSSYEQYF. The DNA for the CDR3 is TGTGCCAGCAGCCACGTCCCGGGACAGGGGCGCAGCTCCTACGAGCAGTACTTC. This rearrangement joins TRBV7-9 to TRBJ2-7, with TRBD1 identical over 10 bases. V dropped 5 bases and J dropped 0; count of bases not matched to a gene: 13. This CDR3 is built from 18 residues. Looked up from germline, CDR1 is SEHNR and CDR2 is FQNEAQ (reference sequence).